These T cell receptor beta chains were read from a single sample in a study of beta chain features in type 1 diabetes. The method was immunoSEQ multiplex PCR; TCRdb's version includes in-frame clones alone and lacks a portion of them. This table holds some 160,000 clones, around 9.7% found once. The sequencing input was central memory CD4+ T cells from blood. The source is a woman aged 25 to 45 with type 1 diabetes. CDR3s include the opening cysteine and the closing phenylalanine or tryptophan. Fields, in order: J gene, V gene, clone size, D gene, CDR3 DNA, CDR3 protein. D genes are given only for firm matches. Not every row has a clone size; where given, it reads once, few, many or a size class.

TRBJ2-3	TRBV28	many	.	TGTGCCAGCAGTTCCCCATCAGATACGCAGTATTTT	CASSSPSDTQYF
TRBJ2-1	TRBV5-1	few	.	TGCGCCAGCAGGCAACAACTACAGCAGTTCTTC	CASRQQLQQFF
TRBJ2-5	TRBV30	.	TRBD2	TGTGCCTGGGCCGGGACTAGCGGGAGTACTGTCCAGTACTTC	CAWAGTSGSTVQYF
TRBJ2-2	TRBV9	few	TRBD2	TGTGCCAGCAGCGAGAGCCTAGCGGGAGGGGACGGGGAGCTGTTTTTT	CASSESLAGGDGELFF
TRBJ2-3	TRBV7-9	few	.	TGTGCCAGCAGCTTGGGCGGGCCAAGCACAGATACGCAGTATTTT	CASSLGGPSTDTQYF
TRBJ1-4	TRBV5-8	few	TRBD1	TGTGCCAGCAGCTTGAATCTGGTTATACAGGGGAATGAAAAACTGTTTTTT	CASSLNLVIQGNEKLFF
TRBJ2-1	TRBV5-1	few	TRBD2	TGCGCCAGCAGCTTAGCGGGAGGTGAATACAATGAGCAGTTCTTC	CASSLAGGEYNEQFF
TRBJ1-5	TRBV2	few	.	TGTGCCAGCAGTGCTACTAATCAGCCCCAGCATTTT	CASSATNQPQHF
TRBJ2-1	TRBV19	few	TRBD2	TGTGCCAGTAGTATTAGGAGTCGGCGGGAGGGTAATGAGCAGTTCTTC	CASSIRSRREGNEQFF
TRBJ2-3	TRBV7-9	few	.	TGTGCCAGCAGCGCCTCCAGCGCAGATACGCAGTATTTT	CASSASSADTQYF
TRBJ1-1	TRBV7-3	.	TRBD1	TGTGCCAGCAGAGGGGGCGGTGGCACTGAAGCTTTCTTT	CASRGGGGTEAFF
TRBJ2-2	TRBV2	.	TRBD1	TGTGCCAGCACAGGGACAGGGGCCGGGGAGCTGTTTTTT	CASTGTGAGELFF
TRBJ2-5	TRBV5-1	once	TRBD2	TGCGCCAGCAGCTTGGGGCTAGCGGGAGTCGCCGAAGAGACCCAGTACTTC	CASSLGLAGVAEETQYF
TRBJ2-1	TRBV5-6	.	TRBD1	TGTGCCAGCAGCTTCGGACAGGGGGATGAGCAGTTCTTC	CASSFGQGDEQFF
TRBJ2-3	TRBV4-2	.	TRBD2	TGTGCCAGCAGCCAAGGGGCGAGCGGGGTCACAGATACGCAGTATTTT	CASSQGASGVTDTQYF
TRBJ2-3	TRBV7-9	few	.	TGTGCCAGCAGCTTAGTGGCAGGACTATACACAGATACGCAGTATTTT	CASSLVAGLYTDTQYF
TRBJ2-7	TRBV11-3	few	TRBD2	TGTGCCAGCAGCTCTCTTAGCGGGAGTGGCGAGCAGTACTTC	CASSSLSGSGEQYF
TRBJ2-7	TRBV11-3	.	.	TGTGCCAGCAGCTTTTACAGGGACCACGAGCAGTACTTC	CASSFYRDHEQYF
TRBJ2-1	TRBV19	few	TRBD2	TGTGCCAGTAGTAGCCTAGCGGGAACCTACAATGAGCAGTTCTTC	CASSSLAGTYNEQFF
TRBJ1-5	TRBV7-9	.	.	TGTGCCAGCAGCCTAATGGTTCAGCCCCAGCATTTT	CASSLMVQPQHF
TRBJ2-3	TRBV15	many	TRBD2	TGTGCCACCAGCCAGGGTGGACTAGCGGACACAGATACGCAGTATTTT	CATSQGGLADTDTQYF
TRBJ2-1	TRBV18	few	TRBD1	TGTGCCAGCTCACCCAACAGTGGACAGGGGGCGTGGGACAATGAGCAGTTCTTC	CASSPNSGQGAWDNEQFF
TRBJ1-1	TRBV9	.	.	TGTGCCAGCAGCGACCCACCCGGCAGGGTCACTGAAGCTTTCTTT	CASSDPPGRVTEAFF
TRBJ2-5	TRBV19	.	.	TGTGCCAGTAGTCCGGGTCGTCAAGAGACCCAGTACTTC	CASSPGRQETQYF
TRBJ2-3	TRBV9	.	.	TGTGCCAGCAGCGTAACCCTCAGTAACACAGATACGCAGTATTTT	CASSVTLSNTDTQYF
TRBJ2-2	TRBV5-1	.	TRBD2	TGCGCCAGCAGCTTGGAACAGAGAGCGGGAGAAGCCGGGGAGCTGTTTTTT	CASSLEQRAGEAGELFF
TRBJ2-3	TRBV6-6	.	TRBD2	TGTGCCAGCAGTTCAGGACTAGCGGAAAACACAGATACGCAGTATTTT	CASSSGLAENTDTQYF
TRBJ2-2	TRBV6-6	few	TRBD1	TGTGCCAGCAGCCGCACCGGGACAGGGAACACCGGGGAGCTGTTTTTT	CASSRTGTGNTGELFF
TRBJ2-2	TRBV15	few	TRBD2	TGTGCCACCAGCAGATTCGGACTAGCGGGATCCACCGGGGAGCTGTTTTTT	CATSRFGLAGSTGELFF
TRBJ2-7	TRBV28	.	TRBD1	TGTGCCAGCAGTCAGGGTCGACCGGGACAGGGACCCTACGAGCAGTACTTC	CASSQGRPGQGPYEQYF
TRBJ1-2	TRBV27	.	TRBD1	TGTGCCAGCACTAACCCGACCGGGACAGGGTTTAGCGGCTACACCTTC	CASTNPTGTGFSGYTF
TRBJ2-1	TRBV9	few	TRBD2	TGTGCCAGCAGCGTAGCCGGGACTAGCGTAGACAATGAGCAGTTCTTC	CASSVAGTSVDNEQFF
TRBJ2-1	TRBV19	.	.	TGTGCCAGTAGTAGCGCCGGCGGCGAGCAGTTCTTC	CASSSAGGEQFF
TRBJ2-1	TRBV9	.	TRBD2	TGTGCCAGCAGCGTTAGCGGGAGAGGCTCCAATGAGCAGTTCTTC	CASSVSGRGSNEQFF
TRBJ2-3	TRBV15	few	.	TGTGCCACCAGCAGAGATATGACGGCTAGCAACAAAATTACGCAGTATTTT	CATSRDMTASNKITQYF
TRBJ2-1	TRBV28	.	.	TGTGCCAGCAGTTTTGAGGATGATGAGCAGTTCTTC	CASSFEDDEQFF
TRBJ2-7	TRBV15	few	TRBD1	TGTGCCACCAGCAGCGACCCCACAGGGGTCCACGAGCAGTACTTC	CATSSDPTGVHEQYF
TRBJ2-7	TRBV29-1	.	.	TGCAGCGTTCTAACAGGGCCCGAGCAGTACTTC	CSVLTGPEQYF
TRBJ1-2	TRBV18	.	.	TGTGCCAGCTCACCCCGAGTATCTGGCTACACCTTC	CASSPRVSGYTF
TRBJ2-6	TRBV27	.	TRBD2	TGTGCCAGCAGTTTCCGGGGACTAGGGGCGCCTGGGGCCAACGTCCTGACTTTC	CASSFRGLGAPGANVLTF
TRBJ2-3	TRBV9	.	.	TGTGCCAGCAGCGTCGGGAGTACAGATACGCAGTATTTT	CASSVGSTDTQYF
TRBJ2-7	TRBV11-2	few	TRBD2	TGTGCCAGCAGCTTACGGTCGGGAGGGCCCTACGAGCAGTACTTC	CASSLRSGGPYEQYF
TRBJ1-5	TRBV19	few	TRBD1	TGTGCCAGTATGTGGCAGGGGGTATCCTCGGGGAATCAGCCCCAGCATTTT	CASMWQGVSSGNQPQHF
TRBJ2-7	TRBV5-8	.	.	TGTGCCAGCAGCCCGAGGACGGGTAGCGGCGAGCAGTACTTC	CASSPRTGSGEQYF
TRBJ2-7	TRBV9	.	.	TGTGCCAGCAGCGTAGATCTAGCAACCTACGAGCAGTACTTC	CASSVDLATYEQYF